This T cell receptor (beta chain) was recovered during a study of Graves' ophthalmopathy and Graves' hyperthyroidism. This clonotype was counted a single time. RNA transcripts yielded amplified TCR beta CDR3 regions. The authors performed first-round RT-PCR with HTBI primers and then a second-round multiplex PCR. TCRdb called the multiplex PCR reads again in MiXCR, with one record for every CDR3 protein. The repertoire includes 650,000 to 800,000 distinct CDR3 sequences, about two fifths of them detected once, and around 3.3% sits in the top ten. The CDR3 totals 15 residues. V was cut by 0 bases and J by 1 base, with 10 bases left in between. Germline V gene lookup returns CDR1 LGHNA and CDR2 YSLEER.

V and J are TRBV4-3 and TRBJ2-7, with D unclear. The source is an adult man with Graves' ophthalmopathy. Sequenced sample: peripheral blood. The CDR3 sequence: CASSQDTRLSYEQYF. The CDR3, as DNA: TGCGCCAGCAGCCAAGATACAAGGTTGTCCTACGAGCAGTACTTC.